Detailed here is one T cell receptor (beta chain). Its antigen is unknown. This may be a read error: a much more frequent sequence differs by one nucleotide. This entry is derived from a study of molecular identifiers for immune sequencing clone quantification. The wider study: Four of five splits of RNA from approximately 20,000 or 98,000 naive CD8 cells were sequenced in replicates. Study-wide results and caveats: In CMV-specific effectors, clones above 20 copies held over 99% of molecules; naive, under 1%. Underestimated sizes of highly expanded clones could result from identical TCR molecules that share a barcode.

TCRdb called the PCR reads again in MiXCR, with one record for every CDR3 protein. The top ten hold 5.5% to 7% of the sample, which has about 19,000 distinct CDR3 sequences, around 23% seen once. Germline values: CDR1 SEHNR, CDR2 FQNEAQ (reference sequence). This CDR3 contains 13 residues. Based on a CD8+CD4-CCR7+CD45RA+ profile, naive CD8 T cells were sorted. J is TRBJ2-7 and V is TRBV7-9; no reliable D call. The sequenced sample was naive CD8+ T cells from blood, with Jurkat cell RNA spiked in. Subset of the sample: FACS-sorted CD8+CD4-CCR7+CD45RA+ naive T cells. The clonotype originates from a human donor in good health. Some libraries in this study had Jurkat cell RNA spiked in. The CDR3 DNA reads as TGTGCCAGCAGCTTAGATTTTTCAGGAGTGGAGTGCTTC. The encoded protein is CASSLDFSGVECF.